This is a list of T cell receptor beta chains from one sample in a study of shared clonotypes between healthy human individuals. Libraries were prepared by immunoSEQ multiplex PCR; TCRdb keeps only in-frame clonotypes and omits some of them. The sample contains under 350,000 clones, more than 75% of which appear only once. The sequenced material came from memory CD8+ T cells sorted from blood. These receptors all stem from a man between 18 and 35 years old in good health. Both conserved end residues are trimmed from each CDR3.

v_call: TRBV7-8
j_call: TRBJ1-2
cdr3_aa: ASSLEGNYGYT

v_call: TRBV28
j_call: TRBJ2-4
cdr3_aa: ASSLARANIQY

v_call: TRBV5-1
j_call: TRBJ2-1
cdr3_aa: ASSLEGEQF

v_call: TRBV7-9
j_call: TRBJ2-5
cdr3_aa: ASSLIGETQY

v_call: TRBV27
j_call: TRBJ2-7
cdr3_aa: ASSLALYYEQY

v_call: TRBV29-1
j_call: TRBJ2-7
cdr3_aa: SVCRGYTCEQY

v_call: TRBV5-1
j_call: TRBJ2-3
cdr3_aa: ASSLVVSGGITDTQY

v_call: TRBV5-1
j_call: TRBJ2-1
cdr3_aa: ASSLGTSANEQF

v_call: TRBV5-4
j_call: TRBJ1-2
cdr3_aa: ASSLGGPDYGYT

v_call: TRBV10-3
j_call: TRBJ2-1
cdr3_aa: AISEGTSGSSSYNEQF

v_call: TRBV7-9
j_call: TRBJ1-6
cdr3_aa: ASSHRQGNSPLH

v_call: TRBV7-9
j_call: TRBJ2-1
cdr3_aa: ASSYVGGRNEQF

v_call: TRBV7-2
j_call: TRBJ2-5
cdr3_aa: ASSLASGLWETQY

v_call: TRBV5-8
j_call: TRBJ1-1
cdr3_aa: ASSPGWGRNTEAF

v_call: TRBV5-5
j_call: TRBJ2-7
cdr3_aa: ASSFFRDSSYEQY

v_call: TRBV4-1
j_call: TRBJ1-1
cdr3_aa: ASSQKQGALLNTEAF

v_call: TRBV9
j_call: TRBJ1-6
cdr3_aa: ASSTGPLWSSPLH

v_call: TRBV19
j_call: TRBJ1-1
cdr3_aa: ASSIAGMARNTEAF

v_call: TRBV10-1
j_call: TRBJ2-7
cdr3_aa: ASSETLAGSYEQY

v_call: TRBV10-3
j_call: TRBJ2-7
cdr3_aa: AIRSGGDNFYEQY

v_call: TRBV7-9
j_call: TRBJ2-5
cdr3_aa: ASSLIVGAGETQY

v_call: TRBV5-4
j_call: TRBJ2-7
cdr3_aa: ASSLGAGVAYEQY

v_call: TRBV28
j_call: TRBJ2-3
cdr3_aa: ASSLGFGGRDTDTQY

v_call: TRBV11-2
j_call: TRBJ1-1
cdr3_aa: ASSLLGAGTEAF